These T cell receptor beta chains were read from a single sample in a study of shared clonotypes between healthy human individuals. The protocol was immunoSEQ multiplex PCR, while the TCRdb copy is restricted to in-frame clones and leaves out a portion. Among about 1.1 million clones, more than 75% were seen once, and the ten largest hold under 0.8%. Input material: memory CD4+ T cells from PBMCs. Receptors originate from a man aged 18 to 29 in good health. Some clones in this sample may be carry-over from other donors' samples. Each CDR3 is given with its conserved first and last residue. D genes are given only for firm matches. The size field is filled for only some rows; it gives once, few, many or a size class.

v_call	j_call	clone_size	d_call	cdr3_nt	cdr3_aa
TRBV2	TRBJ2-3	NA	NA	TGTGCCAGCAGTGAAGGGCAGGCTAGTGTTACGCAGTATTTT	CASSEGQASVTQYF
TRBV6-5	TRBJ2-2	few	NA	TGTGCCAGCAGTTACTCGGGGGGAGCCGGCACCGGGGAGCTGTTTTTT	CASSYSGGAGTGELFF
TRBV18	TRBJ2-1	NA	NA	TGTGCCAGCTCACCACGTGATGAGCAGTTCTTC	CASSPRDEQFF
TRBV19	TRBJ2-1	NA	TRBD2	TGTGCCAGTAGTCCTGGTAGTAGCGGGAGAGGGGATGAGCAGTTCTTC	CASSPGSSGRGDEQFF
TRBV6-5	TRBJ1-1	NA	NA	TGTGCCAGCAGACCCTCTCGGGGAGGGGGCACTGAAGCTTTCTTT	CASRPSRGGGTEAFF
TRBV4-1	TRBJ1-5	NA	NA	TGCGCCAGCAGCCAAGGCCAACATTATCAGCCCCAGCATTTT	CASSQGQHYQPQHF
TRBV28	TRBJ2-5	NA	NA	TGTGCCAGCAGTCCCGCCCAAGAGACCCAGTACTTC	CASSPAQETQYF
TRBV4-1	TRBJ2-7	NA	NA	TGCGCCAGCAGCCAAGACAGGACCCCAAGCTACGAGCAGTACTTC	CASSQDRTPSYEQYF
TRBV29-1	TRBJ2-7	NA	TRBD1	TGCAGCGTTGAATTTGGACAGGCAGCCTACGAGCAGTACTTC	CSVEFGQAAYEQYF
TRBV9	TRBJ2-1	NA	NA	TGTGCCAGCAGCGCCACTACAGGAGTCAATGAGCAGTTCTTC	CASSATTGVNEQFF
TRBV30	TRBJ2-7	few	NA	TGTGCCTGGAGTAGGGGGACCTCCTACGAGCAGTACTTC	CAWSRGTSYEQYF
TRBV11-2	TRBJ1-1	NA	NA	TGTGCCAGCAGCTTATCTCCCGGGACTGAAGCTTTCTTT	CASSLSPGTEAFF
TRBV28	TRBJ2-7	once	TRBD2	TGTGCCAGCTGGGGACTAGCCGACTCCTACGAGCAGTACTTC	CASWGLADSYEQYF
TRBV23-1	TRBJ2-1	NA	TRBD1	TGCGCCAGCAGTCAAAGGGGGCGAGGTTACAATGAGCAGTTCTTC	CASSQRGRGYNEQFF
TRBV7-9	TRBJ2-3	NA	NA	TGTGCCAGCAGCTTACAGGGGACGGATACGCAGTATTTT	CASSLQGTDTQYF
TRBV25-1	TRBJ2-5	NA	TRBD1	TGTGCCAGCAGTTCCCCAGGGGGCCGTCAGACCCAGTACTTC	CASSSPGGRQTQYF
TRBV2	TRBJ2-7	many	NA	TGTGCCAGCACCACCCAGGACTACGAGCAGTACTTC	CASTTQDYEQYF
TRBV27	TRBJ1-1	few	TRBD1	TGTGCCAGCAGTGGGAGGACAGGGGTTAACACTGAAGCTTTCTTT	CASSGRTGVNTEAFF
TRBV14	TRBJ2-5	NA	NA	TGTGCCAGCAGCTCCCGTCGGTCAGGGGAGACCCAGTACTTC	CASSSRRSGETQYF
TRBV7-3	TRBJ1-3	NA	NA	TGTGCCAGCAGCTTGAGGGGACCGACTAACTTTGGAGGAAACACCATATATTTT	CASSLRGPTNFGGNTIYF
TRBV19	TRBJ2-5	NA	NA	TGTGCCAGTAGTATAGGGGGGCAAGAGACCCAGTACTTC	CASSIGGQETQYF
TRBV5-4	TRBJ1-2	NA	NA	TGTGCCAGCAGCTTTGGGACGGATTATGGCTACACCTTC	CASSFGTDYGYTF
TRBV6-6	TRBJ2-3	NA	TRBD1	TGTGCCAGCACCGACGGGGGACAGGGTCTGCATACGCAGTATTTT	CASTDGGQGLHTQYF
TRBV7-6	TRBJ1-1	NA	NA	TGTGCCAGCAGCTTAGGAATACAGGATGTAGCTTTCTTT	CASSLGIQDVAFF
TRBV5-3	TRBJ2-7	NA	TRBD2	TGTGCCAGAAGCTTGGAGGTAGCGGGAGACACCTACGAGCAGTACTTC	CARSLEVAGDTYEQYF
TRBV19	TRBJ1-1	NA	NA	TGTGCCAGTAGTGTTATGGGCCAGGGTGGAGAAGCTTTCTTT	CASSVMGQGGEAFF